The 21 T cell receptor beta chains reported below all come from one sample, sequenced in a study of shared clonotypes between healthy human individuals. Only in-frame clones appear in the TCRdb table, and some are missing; sequencing was by immunoSEQ multiplex PCR. This table holds under 650,000 clones, almost 97% found once. Material for sequencing was naive CD4+ T cells sorted from blood. The subset: CD45RA+ positively selected. All receptors come from a woman in her 30s in good health.

The V and J genes are TRBV5-1 and TRBJ2-7, with a tentative D call TRBD2 (6 bases). V gave up 3 bases and J gave up 7 bases, with 29 bases separating them. Germline V gene data show CDR1 as SGHRS and CDR2 as YFSETQ. This CDR3 comprises 18 residues. CDR3 loop: CASSYRNPGRKDPREQYF. The CDR3 DNA reads as TGCGCCAGCAGCTACAGAAACCCAGGGAGGAAAGACCCAAGAGAGCAGTACTTC.

This chain links TRBV15 with TRBJ2-1; 7 nucleotides line up with TRBD2. This CDR3 comprises 18 residues. After removal of 1 base from V and 0 bases from J, the junction contained 9 bases not matched to a gene. Germline loops: CDR1 LNHNV, CDR2 YYDKDF (reference sequence). The CDR3 reads CATSRATPSGTSYNEQFF. The CDR3 bases are TGTGCCACCAGCAGAGCTACCCCTAGCGGTACCTCCTACAATGAGCAGTTCTTC.

This chain connects TRBV7-9 to TRBJ2-5, with TRBD2 matching 7 bases. Germline V CDR1 and CDR2: SEHNR, FQNEAQ (reference sequence). The CDR3 contains 15 residues. The V gene end was trimmed by 8 bases and the J gene end by 5 bases; junction bases not matched to a gene: 14. Written as DNA, the CDR3 is TGTGCCAGCTCGAAAAGCGGGAACTCGCAGGAGACCCAGTACTTC. This gives the protein CASSKSGNSQETQYF.

This chain links TRBV7-2 with TRBJ2-1; 10 nucleotides agree with TRBD2. Germline CDR1 is SGHTA and CDR2 is FQGNSA. CDR3 length: 16 amino acids. V shed 2 bases, J shed 4 bases, and the junction held 5 bases outside the gene matches. The CDR3 coding sequence is TGTGCCAGCAGCTTACTAGCGGGAGCGGGGTACAATGAGCAGTTCTTC. Translated, it gives CASSLLAGAGYNEQFF. Full variable domain (missing parts from reference TRBV7-2 and TRBJ2-1): GAGVSQSPSNKVTEKGKDVELRCDPISGHTALYWYRQSLGQGLEFLIYFQGNSAPDKSGLPSDRFSAERTGGSVSTLTIQRTQQEDSAVYLCASSLLAGAGYNEQFFGPGTRLTVL.

The rearrangement joins TRBV11-2 to TRBJ2-1, with 9 bases aligning to TRBD2. Trimming removed 4 bases from V and 5 bases from J; junction bases left unmatched: 9. The CDR3 spans 16 residues. Germline loops: CDR1 SGHAT, CDR2 FQNNGV. CDR3 nucleotide sequence: TGTGCCAGCAGCTGGAGCGGGAGGAATAGGAACAATGAGCAGTTCTTC. Protein sequence: CASSWSGRNRNNEQFF.

The chain has TRBV2 and TRBJ2-7; 12 bases line up with TRBD2. The CDR3 sequence is 15 residues long. From germline, CDR1 is SNHLY and CDR2 FYNNEI. V trimming: 8 bases; J trimming: 4 bases; junction bases outside the gene matches: 9. The CDR3 region is CASRTSGVTEYEQYF. The CDR3 bases are TGTGCCAGCCGGACTAGCGGGGTTACGGAGTACGAGCAGTACTTC.

The chain combines TRBV11-1 with TRBJ2-7; 8 bases line up with TRBD2. Unmatched junction bases numbered 5, after V lost 7 bases and J lost 0 bases. The CDR3 has 14 residues. The germline V gene encodes CDR1 SGHAT and CDR2 FQDESV (reference sequence). DNA for the CDR3: TGTGCCAGCAACCGGGGGGGTTACTCCTACGAGCAGTACTTC. Protein sequence: CASNRGGYSYEQYF.

The rearrangement links TRBV4-2 to TRBJ2-5; no definite D call. The germline gives CDR1 LGHNA, CDR2 YNFKEQ. The V gene lost 0 bases and the J gene lost 5 bases, with 16 bases spanning the gap. This CDR3 has 16 residues. DNA of the CDR3: TGTGCCAGCAGCCAAGAATCCGCGGTCGGGTTTGAGACCCAGTACTTC. Its protein product is CASSQESAVGFETQYF.

The V gene is TRBV28, the J gene TRBJ1-1; D uncertain. This CDR3 spans 12 amino acids. V lost 2 bases and J 5 bases, leaving 6 bases between the germline ends. Germline V gene data show CDR1 as MDHEN and CDR2 as SYDVKM. The CDR3 sequence is CASSLSTTEAFF. The CDR3 DNA reads as TGTGCCAGCAGTTTAAGCACAACTGAAGCTTTCTTT. Based on the CDR3 plus reference TRBV28 and TRBJ1-1, the full variable domain is DVKVTQSSRYLVKRTGEKVFLECVQDMDHENMFWYRQDPGLGLRLIYFSYDVKMKEKGDIPEGYSVSREKKERFSLILESASTNQTSMYLCASSLSTTEAFFGQGTRLTVV.

This rearrangement joins TRBV7-9 to TRBJ1-2, with D perhaps TRBD1 (5 bases). CDR3 length: 15 residues. CDR1 SEHNR and CDR2 FQNEAQ come from the germline V gene (reference sequence). The V and J ends lost 5 bases and 6 bases respectively, with 19 bases between them. Here the CDR3 DNA reads TGTGCCAGCAGCACGTTTCGGGACTCCTCCGATGGCTACACCTTC. It translates to CASSTFRDSSDGYTF.

The J gene is TRBJ2-5, the V gene TRBV13, with D perhaps assigned TRBD1 or TRBD2 (5 bases each). The CDR3 sequence is 13 residues long. The germline V and J ends were trimmed by 8 bases and 3 bases, with 13 bases remaining between them. Germline lookup yields CDR1 PRHDT and CDR2 FYEKMQ (reference sequence). The CDR3 spells CASRTWGKETQYF. For the CDR3, the DNA is TGTGCCAGCCGCACGTGGGGGAAAGAGACCCAGTACTTC.

The sample holds one count of this clone. This chain uses TRBV5-6 with TRBJ2-1; 8 bases line up with TRBD2. Germline CDR1 SGHDT, CDR2 YYEEEE. CDR3 length equals 14 residues. V was pared by 5 bases and J by 5 bases, with 6 bases of the junction left unmatched. The CDR3 spells CASSSGLGDNEQFF. The CDR3 region has the DNA TGTGCCAGCAGTTCGGGACTAGGAGACAATGAGCAGTTCTTC.

The V and J genes are TRBV20-1 and TRBJ2-5, with a weak D call TRBD2 (5 bases). Germline V gene data show CDR1 as DFQATT and CDR2 as SNEGSKA (reference sequence). The CDR3 covers 11 residues. CDR3 region: CTVWESETQYF. The CDR3 DNA reads as TGCACCGTGTGGGAGTCGGAGACCCAGTACTTC.

V and J are TRBV15 and TRBJ2-7; D is perhaps TRBD2 (6 bases). V was trimmed by 4 bases and J by 6 bases, leaving 25 bases between them. From germline, CDR1 is LNHNV and CDR2 YYDKDF (reference sequence). The CDR3 covers 17 residues. This CDR3 is CATSIPIHLAPLSEQYF. The CDR3 region has the DNA TGTGCCACCAGCATTCCGATCCATCTAGCGCCTCTCTCCGAGCAGTACTTC.

The CDR3 spells CATSRGRDTDTQYF. DNA for the CDR3: TGTGCCACCAGCAGAGGACGGGACACAGATACGCAGTATTTT. V usage is TRBV15 and J usage is TRBJ2-3; D is perhaps TRBD2 (5 bases). Germline CDR1 reads LNHNV; CDR2 reads YYDKDF (reference sequence). V shed 1 base and J shed 2 bases, with 7 bases lying between them. This CDR3 is built from 14 residues. Full variable domain (remainder filled in from reference TRBV15 and TRBJ2-3): DAMVIQNPRYQVTQFGKPVTLSCSQTLNHNVMYWYQQKSSQAPKLLFHYYDKDFNNEADTPDNFQSRRPNTSFCFLDIRSPGLGDTAMYLCATSRGRDTDTQYFGPGTRLTVL.

The genes are TRBV27 and TRBJ2-5; 8 bases align to TRBD1. The CDR3 loop spans 15 amino acids. J gave up 2 bases and V 4 bases, and 6 bases lay outside the gene matches. Germline V gene lookup returns CDR1 MNHEY and CDR2 SMNVEV (reference sequence). CDR3 nucleotide sequence: TGTGCCAGCAGTTCCATCGGACAGGGTCAAGAGACCCAGTACTTC. Translated, it gives CASSSIGQGQETQYF.

The chain combines TRBV28 with TRBJ1-1, with no clear D. Per germline, CDR1 MDHEN and CDR2 SYDVKM. The ends were cut back, 3 bases at V and 6 bases at J, with 8 bases in the middle. The CDR3 is made up of 12 amino acids. The CDR3 coding sequence is TGTGCCAGCAGTTTTGCGGACTCTGAAGCTTTCTTT. It is translated as CASSFADSEAFF.

This clone was detected once. This chain joins TRBV5-1 and TRBJ2-7; 7 bases line up with TRBD1. This CDR3 comprises 15 residues. Germline lookup yields CDR1 SGHRS and CDR2 YFSETQ. V shed 0 bases and J 4 bases; nucleotides not matched to a gene: 7. CDR3 protein: CASSLGAGGVYEQYF. CDR3 nucleotide sequence: TGCGCCAGCAGCTTGGGCGCAGGGGGAGTATACGAGCAGTACTTC.

This chain uses TRBV4-2 with TRBJ1-6, with TRBD1 matching 7 bases. V lost 2 bases and J lost 8; bases outside the gene matches: 6. The CDR3 is 15 amino acids. The germline gives CDR1 LGHNA, CDR2 YNFKEQ. CDR3 bases: TGTGCCAGCAGCCAACAGGGGGGGCTTGATTCACCCCTCCACTTT. Translated: CASSQQGGLDSPLHF.

The chain links TRBV28 to TRBJ1-4; no reliable D call. CDR3 length: 15 amino acids. The V and J ends lost 6 bases and 4 bases respectively, with 15 bases between them. Germline-derived CDR1 and CDR2 are MDHEN and SYDVKM. The CDR3 is CASRTPGGSNEKLFF. The CDR3 coding sequence is TGTGCCAGCAGGACCCCGGGAGGCAGTAATGAAAAACTGTTTTTT. The whole variable domain, remainder taken from reference TRBV28 and TRBJ1-4, is DVKVTQSSRYLVKRTGEKVFLECVQDMDHENMFWYRQDPGLGLRLIYFSYDVKMKEKGDIPEGYSVSREKKERFSLILESASTNQTSMYLCASRTPGGSNEKLFFGSGTQLSVL.

The chain carries TRBV21-1 and TRBJ2-6; the table calls TRBD1, which could not be checked here. TRBV21-1 has pseudogene status. The CDR3 totals 18 residues. The CDR3 sequence: CASSKEGQGAPGANVLTF. CDR3 bases: TGTGCCAGCAGCAAGGAAGGACAGGGGGCTCCCGGGGCCAACGTCCTGACTTTC.